This TCR beta chain comes out of a study of blood T cell repertoires in COVID-19 (dated by TCRdb to the early 2020s). Regarding the complete study: Collaborator samples came from the United States, Italy and Spain and covered acute and convalescent phases of COVID-19. The repertoires were released in a freely available public database intended as a resource for research on the immune response to SARS-CoV-2. Where available, HLA class I and class II types were taken from metadata supplied by the sample provider and were not determined by assay-based typing. The material from the prospective study consisted of cDNA or gDNA derived from T cells, B-cell-depleted T cells, or PBMCs. Subjects who had been exposed to COVID-19, were actively infected with it, or had recovered from it provided the deeply sampled blood TCRbeta repertoires that made up the dataset. Samples came from the ongoing ImmuneRACE study (first 160 participants) plus 1,254 subjects from 6 global collaborators. Sample metadata almost always included a de-identified subject ID, COVID-19 status, age in years and sex. The full study reports these points: How much clinical and demographic metadata was included differed by source and by participant, and the metadata was provided uncurated.

The immunoSEQ Assay, a bias-controlled multiplex PCR, was used to amplify TCRbeta CDR3 regions from genomic DNA. As for the original processing: Nucleated cell counts per sample were estimated from amplification of reference gene primers within the assay. To quantify the absolute abundance of each unique TCRbeta CDR3 rearrangement, sequence reads were collapsed and filtered. Productive Simpson clonality was computed per sample as the square root of Simpson's diversity index over productive rearrangements. The source is immuneACCESS, and TCRdb retained only in-frame sequences with V and J called. Part of the clones is not carried over; for the studies checked, unresolved V genes explain less than half of this, and the remainder is unexplained. The V and J calls and clone size were taken over from that table, and D and trimming were inferred from the DNA. The sample data list 35,000 to 45,000 clones, and roughly 81% of these were observed just once. Together, the top ten hold about 13% of the sample.

Only one count was recorded for this clone. What antigen it recognizes has not been identified. No base qualities exist here, and no much larger clone lies one base off it. Each collaborating institution followed its own protocols to collect whole blood in K2EDTA tubes. For TCRbeta analysis, collaborators shipped samples in one of three forms: frozen whole blood, isolated PBMCs, or DNA extracted from either of those sample types. V is clipped by 1 base and J by 5 bases, and the sequence between their germline boundaries is 6 bases long. According to the germline V gene, CDR1 reads KGHDR and CDR2 reads SFDVKD. The CDR3 sequence holds 13 residues, the cysteine and phenylalanine included. Of all the DNA, just the CDR3 is kept, 39 bases in frame from base 1.

The TCR originated in a woman in her 70s in a cohort sampled during active COVID-19. Source material: peripheral blood. The chain is assembled from TRBV24-1 and TRBJ2-3, with the D gene not confidently named. The sequenced DNA is TGTGCCACCAGTGATTTCAGCGTAGATACGCAGTATTTT. Translated, this is CATSDFSVDTQYF.